This section outlines one T cell receptor beta chain sequence together with its context. The antigen is undetermined. Sequencing was performed with immunoSEQ multiplex PCR; in TCRdb, only in-frame clones are kept and a portion is missing. The sample consists of about 22,000 clones, 75% to 90% of them appearing once. Sampling times: baseline, cycle 4 day 1, cycle 7 day 1. The source of the sample is a study of OX40 agonist ivuxolimab in advanced cancers. CDR3 length: 15 residues. Germline V gene data show CDR1 as GTSNPN and CDR2 as SVGIG (reference sequence). V gave up 3 bases and J gave up 1 base, with 15 bases separating them. Broader study findings: Among the nonresponders, some also had low normalized T-cell clonal expansion. Clonal expansion was seen in CD4+ and CD8+ blood T cells by week 6 at 0.1 to 3.0 mg/kg. The average count of expanded clones was higher among CD8+ T cells than among CD4+.

This sequence originates from an adult with an advanced solid tumor such as melanoma, head and neck, liver or kidney cancer. Sequencing was performed on CD4+ or CD8+ T cells sorted from blood, taken in a trial of the OX40 agonist ivuxolimab. V is TRBV30 and J is TRBJ1-2; D is perhaps TRBD1 (6 bases). CDR3 loop: CAWSPRGYLNYGYTF. The CDR3 region has the DNA TGTGCCTGGAGCCCAAGGGGGTATCTTAACTATGGCTACACCTTC.